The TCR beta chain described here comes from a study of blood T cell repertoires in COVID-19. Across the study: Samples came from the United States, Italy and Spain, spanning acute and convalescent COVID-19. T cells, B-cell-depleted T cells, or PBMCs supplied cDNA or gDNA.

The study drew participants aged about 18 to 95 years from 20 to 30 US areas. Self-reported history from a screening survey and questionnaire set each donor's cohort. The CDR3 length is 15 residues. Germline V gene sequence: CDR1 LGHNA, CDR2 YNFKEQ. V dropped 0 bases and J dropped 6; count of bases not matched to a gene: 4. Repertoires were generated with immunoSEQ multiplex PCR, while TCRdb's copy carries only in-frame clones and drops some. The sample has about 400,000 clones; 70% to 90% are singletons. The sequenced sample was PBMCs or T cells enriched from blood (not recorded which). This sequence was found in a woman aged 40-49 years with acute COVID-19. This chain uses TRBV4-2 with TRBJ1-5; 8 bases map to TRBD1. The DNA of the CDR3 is TGTGCCAGCAGCCAAGATGCAGGGGGCCTTCAGCCCCAGCATTTT. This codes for CASSQDAGGLQPQHF.